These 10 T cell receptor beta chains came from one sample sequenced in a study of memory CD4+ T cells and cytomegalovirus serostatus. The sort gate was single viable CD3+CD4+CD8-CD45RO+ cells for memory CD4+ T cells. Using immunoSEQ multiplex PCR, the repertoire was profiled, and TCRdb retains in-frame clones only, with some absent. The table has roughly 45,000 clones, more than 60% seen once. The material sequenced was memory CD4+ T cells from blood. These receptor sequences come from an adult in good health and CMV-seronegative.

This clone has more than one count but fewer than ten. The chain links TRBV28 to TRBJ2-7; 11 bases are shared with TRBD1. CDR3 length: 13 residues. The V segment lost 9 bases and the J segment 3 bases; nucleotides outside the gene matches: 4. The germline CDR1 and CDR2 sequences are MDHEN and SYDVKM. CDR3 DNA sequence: TGTGCCAGTGGACAGGGGGCGGTCTACGAGCAGTACTTC. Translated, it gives CASGQGAVYEQYF.

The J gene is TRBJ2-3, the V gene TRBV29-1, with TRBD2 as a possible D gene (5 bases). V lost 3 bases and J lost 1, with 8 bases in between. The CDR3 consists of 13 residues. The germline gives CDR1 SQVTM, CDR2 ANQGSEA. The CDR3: CSVDEGGTDTQYF. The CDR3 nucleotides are TGCAGCGTTGACGAGGGAGGCACAGATACGCAGTATTTT.

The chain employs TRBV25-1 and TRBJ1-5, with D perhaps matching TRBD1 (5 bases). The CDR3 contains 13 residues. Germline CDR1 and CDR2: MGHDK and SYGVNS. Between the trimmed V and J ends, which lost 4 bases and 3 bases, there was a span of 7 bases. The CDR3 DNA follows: TGTGCCAGCAGTGGACAGCCCAATCAGCCCCAGCATTTT. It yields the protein CASSGQPNQPQHF.

CDR3 nucleotide sequence: TGTGCCAGCAGATTAGACAGGGACTATGGCTACACCTTC. This gives the protein CASRLDRDYGYTF. V is TRBV6-6 and J is TRBJ1-2, with 7 bases fitting TRBD1. This CDR3 has 13 amino acids. The J segment lost 3 bases and the V segment lost 6 bases, leaving 4 bases of the junction unmatched. Germline V gene data show CDR1 as MNHNY and CDR2 as SVGAGI (reference sequence).

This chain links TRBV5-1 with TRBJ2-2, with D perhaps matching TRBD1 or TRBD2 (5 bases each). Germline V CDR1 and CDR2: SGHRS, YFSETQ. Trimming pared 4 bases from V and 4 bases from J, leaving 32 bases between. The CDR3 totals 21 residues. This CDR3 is CASSRFEKKEERRGATGELFF. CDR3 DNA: TGCGCCAGCAGCAGATTCGAGAAGAAGGAAGAGAGACGAGGGGCCACCGGGGAGCTGTTTTTT.

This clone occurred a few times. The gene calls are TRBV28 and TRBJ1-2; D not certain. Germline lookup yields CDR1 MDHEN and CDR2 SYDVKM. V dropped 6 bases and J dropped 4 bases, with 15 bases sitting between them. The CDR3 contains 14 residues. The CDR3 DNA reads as TGTGCCAGCAGGGGTAGTGGCTTTGGCTATGGCTACACCTTC. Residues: CASRGSGFGYGYTF.

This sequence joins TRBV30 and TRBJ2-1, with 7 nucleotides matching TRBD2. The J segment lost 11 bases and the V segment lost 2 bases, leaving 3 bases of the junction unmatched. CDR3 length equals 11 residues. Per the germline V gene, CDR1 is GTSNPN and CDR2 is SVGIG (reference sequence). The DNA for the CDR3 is TGTGCCTGGAGTAGCGGGGCACAGCAGTTCTTC. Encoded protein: CAWSSGAQQFF. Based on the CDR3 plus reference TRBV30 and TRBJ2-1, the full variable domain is SQTIHQWPATLVQPVGSPLSLECTVEGTSNPNLYWYRQAAGRGLQLLFYSVGIGQISSEVPQNLSASRPQDRQFILSSKKLLLSDSGFYLCAWSSGAQQFFGPGTRLTVL.

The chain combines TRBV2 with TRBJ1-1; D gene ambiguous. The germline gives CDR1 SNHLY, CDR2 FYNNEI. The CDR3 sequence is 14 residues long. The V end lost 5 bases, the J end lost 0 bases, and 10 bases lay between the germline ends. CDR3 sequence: CASSKPTMNTEAFF. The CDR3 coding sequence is TGTGCCAGCAGTAAGCCCACCATGAACACTGAAGCTTTCTTT.

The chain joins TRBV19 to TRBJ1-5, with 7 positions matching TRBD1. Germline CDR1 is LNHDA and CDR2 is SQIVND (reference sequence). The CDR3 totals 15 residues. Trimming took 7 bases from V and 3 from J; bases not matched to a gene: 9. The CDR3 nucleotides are TGTGCCAGTAAACTAGACAGGGCATACAATCAGCCCCAGCATTTT. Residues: CASKLDRAYNQPQHF.

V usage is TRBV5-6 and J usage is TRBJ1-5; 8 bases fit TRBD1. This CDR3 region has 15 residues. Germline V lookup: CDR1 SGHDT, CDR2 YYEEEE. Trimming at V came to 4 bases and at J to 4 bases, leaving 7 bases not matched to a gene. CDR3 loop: CASSATGAGNQPQHF. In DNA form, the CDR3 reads TGTGCCAGCAGCGCGACAGGGGCAGGGAATCAGCCCCAGCATTTT.